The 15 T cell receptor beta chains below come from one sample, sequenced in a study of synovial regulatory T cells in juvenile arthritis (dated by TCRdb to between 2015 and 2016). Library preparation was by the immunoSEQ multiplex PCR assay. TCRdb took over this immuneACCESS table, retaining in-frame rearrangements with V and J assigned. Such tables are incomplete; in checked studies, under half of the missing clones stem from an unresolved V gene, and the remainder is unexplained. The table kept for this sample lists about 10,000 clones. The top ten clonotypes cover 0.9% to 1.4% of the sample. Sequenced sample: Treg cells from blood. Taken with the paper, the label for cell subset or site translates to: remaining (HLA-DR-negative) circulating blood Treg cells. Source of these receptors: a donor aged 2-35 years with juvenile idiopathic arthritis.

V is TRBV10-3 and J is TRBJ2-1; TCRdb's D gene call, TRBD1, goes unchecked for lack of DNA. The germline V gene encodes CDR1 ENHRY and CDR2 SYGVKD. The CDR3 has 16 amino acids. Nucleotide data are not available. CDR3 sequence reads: CAISESLGQESNEQFF.

This chain's CDR3 is CASSEGVGGGYTF. The rearrangement uses TRBV2 and TRBJ1-2. CDR3 length equals 13 residues. A DNA sequence was not provided. CDR1 is SNHLY, CDR2 FYNNEI, per germline.

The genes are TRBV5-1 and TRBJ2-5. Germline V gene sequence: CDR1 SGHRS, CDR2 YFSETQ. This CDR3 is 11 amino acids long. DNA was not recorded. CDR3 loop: CASGVQETQYF. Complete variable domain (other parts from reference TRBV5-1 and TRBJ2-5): KAGVTQTPRYLIKTRGQQVTLSCSPISGHRSVSWYQQTPGQGLQFLFEYFSETQRNKGNFPGRFSGRQFSNSRSEMNVSTLELGDSALYLCASGVQETQYFGPGTRLLVL.

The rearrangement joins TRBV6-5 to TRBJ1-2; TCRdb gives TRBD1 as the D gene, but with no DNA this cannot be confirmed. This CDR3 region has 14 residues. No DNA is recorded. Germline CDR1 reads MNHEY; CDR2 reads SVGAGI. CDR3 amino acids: CASSYSPVNYGYTF.

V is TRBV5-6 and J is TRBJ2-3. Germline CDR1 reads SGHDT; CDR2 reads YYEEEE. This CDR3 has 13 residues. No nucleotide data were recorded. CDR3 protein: CASSLSLADTQYF.

This CDR3 reads CASSLGGRSYEQYF. J is TRBJ2-7 and V is TRBV7-6; the TRBD1 assignment by TCRdb is unverifiable without DNA. Looked up from germline, CDR1 is SGHVS and CDR2 is FNYEAQ. This CDR3 is built from 14 residues. Only the protein is on record.

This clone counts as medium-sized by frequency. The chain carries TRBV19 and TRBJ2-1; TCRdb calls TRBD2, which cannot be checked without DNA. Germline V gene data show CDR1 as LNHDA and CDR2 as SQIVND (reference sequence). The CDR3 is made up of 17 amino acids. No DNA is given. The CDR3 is CASSIQRSGISYNEQFF.

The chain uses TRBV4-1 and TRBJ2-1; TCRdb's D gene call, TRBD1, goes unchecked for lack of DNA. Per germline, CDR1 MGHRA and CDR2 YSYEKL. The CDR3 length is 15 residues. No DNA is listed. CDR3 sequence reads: CASSQQGATYNEQFF.

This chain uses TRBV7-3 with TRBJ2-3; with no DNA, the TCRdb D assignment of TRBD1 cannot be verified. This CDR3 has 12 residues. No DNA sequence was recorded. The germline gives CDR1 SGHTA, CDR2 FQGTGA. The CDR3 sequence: CASSGTLDTQYF.

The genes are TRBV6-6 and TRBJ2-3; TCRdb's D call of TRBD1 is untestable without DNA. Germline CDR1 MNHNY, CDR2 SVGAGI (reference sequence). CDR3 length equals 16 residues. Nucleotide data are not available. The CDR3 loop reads CASSYRDRGVEDTQYF.

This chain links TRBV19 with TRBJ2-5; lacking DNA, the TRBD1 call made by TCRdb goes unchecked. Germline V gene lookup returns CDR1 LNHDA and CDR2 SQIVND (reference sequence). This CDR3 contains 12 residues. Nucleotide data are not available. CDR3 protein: CASSVTEETQYF.

The CDR3 protein is CASSPARTGGGARANVLTF. The V gene is TRBV4-1, the J gene TRBJ2-6; TCRdb names TRBD1, which stays unverified in the absence of DNA. Per the germline V gene, CDR1 is MGHRA and CDR2 is YSYEKL. The CDR3 has 19 residues. Nucleotide data are not available.

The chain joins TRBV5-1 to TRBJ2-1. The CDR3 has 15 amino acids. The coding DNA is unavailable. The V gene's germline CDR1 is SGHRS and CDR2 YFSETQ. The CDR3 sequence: CASSLVDPAYNEQFF.

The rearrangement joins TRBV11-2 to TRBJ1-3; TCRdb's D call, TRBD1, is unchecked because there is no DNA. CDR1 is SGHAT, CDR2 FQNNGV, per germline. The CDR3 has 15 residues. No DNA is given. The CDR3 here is CASSPQGKTGNTIYF.

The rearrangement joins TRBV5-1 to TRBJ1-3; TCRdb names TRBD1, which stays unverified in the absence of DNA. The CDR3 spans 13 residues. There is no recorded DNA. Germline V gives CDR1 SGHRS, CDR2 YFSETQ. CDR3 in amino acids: CASSRDSQGLGYF.